This TCR beta chain was found in a study of blood T cell repertoires in COVID-19. Study as a whole: The study drew acute and convalescent COVID-19 samples from the United States, Italy and Spain.

This CDR3 region has 16 residues. The germline V gene encodes CDR1 KGHSY and CDR2 FQNENV. J was trimmed by 2 bases and V by 1 base; bases with no gene match: 4. This clone showed up just once. In the original workflow: It was from reference gene primer amplification that nucleated cell counts were estimated. TCRdb's copy holds only in-frame clones and misses some; the assay was immunoSEQ multiplex PCR. V, J and clone size derive from that table, while D and trimming were established from the DNA sequence. The sample contains around 120,000 clones, 88% of which appear only once. Sequenced sample: peripheral blood. The chain has TRBV16 and TRBJ2-4, with 8 positions matching TRBD2. The receptor comes from a human donor in a cohort sampled during active COVID-19. CDR3 DNA: TGTGCCAGCAGCCAATTCGCTAGCGGGCCCAAAAACATTCAGTACTTC. Amino acid sequence: CASSQFASGPKNIQYF.